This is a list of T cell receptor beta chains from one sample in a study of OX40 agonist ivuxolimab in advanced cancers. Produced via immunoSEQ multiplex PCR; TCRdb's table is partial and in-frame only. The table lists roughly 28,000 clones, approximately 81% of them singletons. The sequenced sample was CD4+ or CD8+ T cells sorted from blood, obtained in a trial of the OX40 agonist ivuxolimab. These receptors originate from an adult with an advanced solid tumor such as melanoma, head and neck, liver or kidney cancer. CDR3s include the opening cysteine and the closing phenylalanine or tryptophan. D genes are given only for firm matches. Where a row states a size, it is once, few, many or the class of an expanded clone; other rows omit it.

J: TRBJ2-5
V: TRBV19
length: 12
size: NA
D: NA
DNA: TGTGCCAGTAGTTCCGTCGGAGAGACCCAGTACTTC
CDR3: CASSSVGETQYF

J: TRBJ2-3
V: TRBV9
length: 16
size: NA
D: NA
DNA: TGTGCCAGCAGCGTAGAATCCCTAGGTGGCACAGATACGCAGTATTTT
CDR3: CASSVESLGGTDTQYF

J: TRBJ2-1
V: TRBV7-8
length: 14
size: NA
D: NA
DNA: TGTGCCAGCAGCTTAGGAGTGGGAACCAATGAGCAGTTCTTC
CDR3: CASSLGVGTNEQFF

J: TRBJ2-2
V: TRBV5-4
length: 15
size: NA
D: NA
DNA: TGTGCCAGCAGGAGTGGTCGGGGAAACACCGGGGAGCTGTTTTTT
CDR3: CASRSGRGNTGELFF

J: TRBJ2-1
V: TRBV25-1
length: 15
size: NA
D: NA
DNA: TGTGCCAGCAGTGAACCCCTGGGTTCCTACAATGAGCAGTTCTTC
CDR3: CASSEPLGSYNEQFF

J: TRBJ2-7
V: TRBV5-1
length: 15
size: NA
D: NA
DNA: TGCGCCAGCAGCTTGGCCGAAGGACGGAGCTACGAGCAGTACTTC
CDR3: CASSLAEGRSYEQYF

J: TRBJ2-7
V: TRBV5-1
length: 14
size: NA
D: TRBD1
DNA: TGCGCCAGCAGCTTGGCAGGGGGAGACTACGAGCAGTACTTC
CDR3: CASSLAGGDYEQYF

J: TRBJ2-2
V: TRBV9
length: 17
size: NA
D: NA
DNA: TGTGCCAGCAGCGTCGAGCCGGAAGGACTAAACACCGGGGAGCTGTTTTTT
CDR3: CASSVEPEGLNTGELFF

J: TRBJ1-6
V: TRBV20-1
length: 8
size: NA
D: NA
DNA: TGCAGTGCTACTAGATGGTCCTTT
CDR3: CSATRWSF

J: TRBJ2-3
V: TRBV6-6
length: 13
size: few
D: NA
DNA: TGTGCCAGCAGCCCAGGGGGCACAGATACGCAGTATTTT
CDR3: CASSPGGTDTQYF

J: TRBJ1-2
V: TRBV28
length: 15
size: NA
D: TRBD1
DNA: TGTGCCAGCAGTCCCCAGGACAGGGAGTTCTATGGCTACACCTTC
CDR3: CASSPQDREFYGYTF

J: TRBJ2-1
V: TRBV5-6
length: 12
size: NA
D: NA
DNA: TGTGCCAGCAGCTCCCTAAACCTATGGCAGTTCTTC
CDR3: CASSSLNLWQFF

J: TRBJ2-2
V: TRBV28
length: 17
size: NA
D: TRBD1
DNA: TGTGCCAGCAGTTCGAACACCCACAGGGGTTGGACCGGGGAGCTGTTTTTT
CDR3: CASSSNTHRGWTGELFF

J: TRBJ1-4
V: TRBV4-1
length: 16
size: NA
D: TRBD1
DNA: TGCGCCAGCAGCCAAGTCTGGACAGGGTTTAATGAAAAACTGTTTTTT
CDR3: CASSQVWTGFNEKLFF

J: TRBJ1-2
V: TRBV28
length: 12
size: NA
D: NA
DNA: TGTGCCAGCAGTTTAAGGGGCTCTGGCTACACCTTC
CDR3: CASSLRGSGYTF

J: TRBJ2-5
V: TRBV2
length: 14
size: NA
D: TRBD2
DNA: TGTGCCAGCAGTGAGCGGGGGGAGGAAGAGACCCAGTACTTC
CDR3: CASSERGEEETQYF

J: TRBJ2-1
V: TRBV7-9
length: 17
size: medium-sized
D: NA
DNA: TGTGCCAGCAGTTTCGGATTGACGGGGAGTACCTACAATGAGCAGTTCTTC
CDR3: CASSFGLTGSTYNEQFF

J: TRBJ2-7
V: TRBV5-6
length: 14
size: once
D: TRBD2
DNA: TGTGCCAGCAGCTTGTCAGCGGGGGCCTACGAGCAGTACTTC
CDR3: CASSLSAGAYEQYF

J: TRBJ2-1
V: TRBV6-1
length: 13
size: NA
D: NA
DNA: TGTGCCAGCAGTGAAAAGGGTTGGGTGAGGGGGTTCTTC
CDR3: CASSEKGWVRGFF

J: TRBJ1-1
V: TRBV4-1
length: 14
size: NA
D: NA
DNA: TGCGCCAGCAGCCAAGATCCCGGGAACACTGAAGCTTTCTTT
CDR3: CASSQDPGNTEAFF

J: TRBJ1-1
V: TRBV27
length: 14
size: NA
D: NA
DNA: TGTGCCAGCAGTTTAAGGCCAGGCCGAGCTGAAGCTTTCTTT
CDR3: CASSLRPGRAEAFF

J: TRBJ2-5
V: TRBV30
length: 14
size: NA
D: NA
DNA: TGTGCCTGGAGGGGCACTGGCGGGCAAGAGACCCAGTACTTC
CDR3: CAWRGTGGQETQYF

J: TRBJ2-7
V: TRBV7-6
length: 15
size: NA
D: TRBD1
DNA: TGTGCCAGCAGCCTTGGGGACAGGGGGCCCTACGAGCAGTACTTC
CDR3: CASSLGDRGPYEQYF

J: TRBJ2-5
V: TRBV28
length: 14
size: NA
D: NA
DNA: TGTGCCAGCAGCGTACCTGTCGGGGAAGAGACCCAGTACTTC
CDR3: CASSVPVGEETQYF

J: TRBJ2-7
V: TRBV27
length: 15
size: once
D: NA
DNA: TGTGCCAGCAGTATACGGGACAGCGGGGTCTACGAGCAGTACTTC
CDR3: CASSIRDSGVYEQYF

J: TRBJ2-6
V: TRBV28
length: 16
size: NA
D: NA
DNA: TGTGCCAGCAGCCAGGGGTCTCGGTCTGGGGCCAACGTCCTGACTTTC
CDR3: CASSQGSRSGANVLTF

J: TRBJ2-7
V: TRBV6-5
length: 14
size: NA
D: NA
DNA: TGTGCCAGCAGTTACGGCGTAAAAAACTACGAGCAGTACTTC
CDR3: CASSYGVKNYEQYF

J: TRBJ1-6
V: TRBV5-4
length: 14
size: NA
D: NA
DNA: TGTGCCAGCAGTACAGAGACTGAAAATTCACCCCTCCACTTT
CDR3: CASSTETENSPLHF

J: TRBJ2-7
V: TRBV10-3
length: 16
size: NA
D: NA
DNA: TGTGCCATCAGTGATTCCAAGGGAACAAGCTCCTACGAGCAGTACTTC
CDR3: CAISDSKGTSSYEQYF

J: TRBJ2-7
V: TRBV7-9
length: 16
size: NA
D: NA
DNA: TGTGCCAGCAGCCTCCAAAGCGGTTGGAGCTCCTACGAGCAGTACTTC
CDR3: CASSLQSGWSSYEQYF

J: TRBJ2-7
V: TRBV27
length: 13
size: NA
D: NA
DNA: TGTGCCAGCAGAACAGCAAATACCTACGAGCAGTACTTC
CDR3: CASRTANTYEQYF

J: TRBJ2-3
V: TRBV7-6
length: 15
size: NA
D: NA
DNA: TGTGCCAGCAGCTTAGCCCCGGGGTTCACAGATACGCAGTATTTT
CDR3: CASSLAPGFTDTQYF

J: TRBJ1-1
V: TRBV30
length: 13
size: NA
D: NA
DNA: TGTGCCTGGAGTGTACAGGAGAACACTGAAGCTTTCTTT
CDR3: CAWSVQENTEAFF

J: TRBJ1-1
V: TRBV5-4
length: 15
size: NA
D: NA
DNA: TGTGCCAGCAGCTTGGTTGGAGGAATGAACACTGAAGCTTTCTTT
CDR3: CASSLVGGMNTEAFF

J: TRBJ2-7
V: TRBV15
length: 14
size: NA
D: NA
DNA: TGTGCCACCAGCAGAGATTGGGAACTTTACGAGCAGTACTTC
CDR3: CATSRDWELYEQYF

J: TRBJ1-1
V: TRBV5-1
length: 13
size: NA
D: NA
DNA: TGCGCCAGCAGCTATAGCGGTGGGACTGAAGCTTTCTTT
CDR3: CASSYSGGTEAFF

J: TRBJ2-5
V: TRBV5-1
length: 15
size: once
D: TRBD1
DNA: TGCGCCAGCAGCTTGGCAGACAGGGGGCGAGAGACCCAGTACTTC
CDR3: CASSLADRGRETQYF

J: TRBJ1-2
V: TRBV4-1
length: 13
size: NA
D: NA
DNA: TGCGCCAGCAGCCCGACACCGAACTATGGCTACACCTTC
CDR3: CASSPTPNYGYTF

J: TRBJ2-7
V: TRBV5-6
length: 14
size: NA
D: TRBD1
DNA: TGTGCCAGCTTAAGGACAGGGGTGGGGAACGAGCAGTACTTC
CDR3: CASLRTGVGNEQYF

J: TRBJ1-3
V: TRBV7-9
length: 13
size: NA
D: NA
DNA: TGTGCCAGCAGCTTAGCGAGTGGAAACACCATATATTTT
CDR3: CASSLASGNTIYF

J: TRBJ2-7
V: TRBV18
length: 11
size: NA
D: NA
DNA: TGTGCCAGCTCGCCCGCCTACGAGCAGTACTTC
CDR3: CASSPAYEQYF